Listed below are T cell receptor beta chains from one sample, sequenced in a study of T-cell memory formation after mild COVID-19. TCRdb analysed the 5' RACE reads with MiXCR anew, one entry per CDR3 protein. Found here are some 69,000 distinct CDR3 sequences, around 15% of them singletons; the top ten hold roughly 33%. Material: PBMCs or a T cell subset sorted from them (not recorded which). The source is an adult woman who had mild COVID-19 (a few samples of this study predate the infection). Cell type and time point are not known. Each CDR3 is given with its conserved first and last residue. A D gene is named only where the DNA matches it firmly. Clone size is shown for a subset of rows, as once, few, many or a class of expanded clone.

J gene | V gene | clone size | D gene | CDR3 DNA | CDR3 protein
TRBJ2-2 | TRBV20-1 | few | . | TGCAGTGCCGCCGGGACGAACGGGGAGCTGTTTTTT | CSAAGTNGELFF
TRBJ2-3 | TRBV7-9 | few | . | TGTGCCAGCAGCGATCTGAGGGACTTACTCACAGATACGCAGTATTTT | CASSDLRDLLTDTQYF
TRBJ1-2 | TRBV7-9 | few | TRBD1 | TGTGCCAGCAGCGGCGGGACAGGGAAAGGATATGGCTACACCTTC | CASSGGTGKGYGYTF
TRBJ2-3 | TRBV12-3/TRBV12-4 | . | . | TGTGCCAGCAGTTTATCCCGGACGGGTTCTAGCACAGATACGCAGTATTTT | CASSLSRTGSSTDTQYF
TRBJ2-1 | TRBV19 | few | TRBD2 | TGTGCCAGTATTCAGGTAGCGGGATCGGGTAATGAGCAGTTCTTC | CASIQVAGSGNEQFF
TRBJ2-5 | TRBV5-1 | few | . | TGCGCCAGCAGCTTGTTGGCTAGCCAGGAGACCCAGTACTTC | CASSLLASQETQYF
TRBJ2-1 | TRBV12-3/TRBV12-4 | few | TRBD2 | TGTGCCAGCACCGCTAGCGGAAGACGTTACAATGAGCAGTTCTTC | CASTASGRRYNEQFF
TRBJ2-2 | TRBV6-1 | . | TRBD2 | TGTGCCAGCAGTGAAGCTCTAGCGGGGGGCACCGGGGAGCTGTTTTTT | CASSEALAGGTGELFF
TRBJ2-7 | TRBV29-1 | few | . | TGCAGCGTTGCGTCGGGCCCGAGCTCCTACGAGCAGTACTTC | CSVASGPSSYEQYF
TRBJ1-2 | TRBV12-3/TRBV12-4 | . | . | TGTGCCAGCAGGCTGGACGGAACTAACTATGGCTACACCTTC | CASRLDGTNYGYTF
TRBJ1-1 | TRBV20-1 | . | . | TGCAGTGCCAAGAACGGGCTAGAGGATGGTAACACTGAAGCTTTCTTT | CSAKNGLEDGNTEAFF
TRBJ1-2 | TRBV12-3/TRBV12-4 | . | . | TGTGCCAGCAGTTTAGGTTCGAGGGTTTTCGTCAATGGCTACACCTTC | CASSLGSRVFVNGYTF
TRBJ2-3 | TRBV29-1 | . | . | TGCAGCCTGGGAACCGGGACTTACACAGATACGCAGTATTTT | CSLGTGTYTDTQYF
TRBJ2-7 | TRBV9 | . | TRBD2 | TGTGCCAGCAGCGATATAGCGGGAGGGCCGGTGGAGCAGTACTTC | CASSDIAGGPVEQYF
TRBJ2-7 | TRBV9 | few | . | TGTGCCAGCAGCGTAGGAACGGTAGCCGCCTACGAGCAGTACTTC | CASSVGTVAAYEQYF
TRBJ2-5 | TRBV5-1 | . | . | TGCGCCAGCAGCTGGATGGGACTAACAGGGGTTGAGCAAGAGACCCAGTACTTC | CASSWMGLTGVEQETQYF
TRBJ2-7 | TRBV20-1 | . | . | TGCAGTGCTAGAGACTCTTACGAGCAGTACTTC | CSARDSYEQYF
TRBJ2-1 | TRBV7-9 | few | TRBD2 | TGTGCCAGCAGCCCAAGACTAGCGGGAGTTGGGAATGAGCAGTTCTTC | CASSPRLAGVGNEQFF
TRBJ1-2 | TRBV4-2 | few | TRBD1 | TGTGCCAGCAGCCCGGGACAGGGTGTTGGCTACACCTTC | CASSPGQGVGYTF
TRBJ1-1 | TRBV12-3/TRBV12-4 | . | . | TGTGCCAGCAGCTCACCGAGGGTCCCGAACACTGAAGCTTTCTTT | CASSSPRVPNTEAFF
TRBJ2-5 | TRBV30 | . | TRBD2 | TGTGCCTGGAGTACTAGCGGGGGTATAAAGACCCAGTACTTC | CAWSTSGGIKTQYF
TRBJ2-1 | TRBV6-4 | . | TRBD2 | TGTGCCAGCAGCGTACGGGAGGGCCTAGGTAATGAGCAGTTCTTC | CASSVREGLGNEQFF
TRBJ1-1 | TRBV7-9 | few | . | TGTGCCAGCAGCGTATTGACAGACACTGAAGCTTTCTTT | CASSVLTDTEAFF
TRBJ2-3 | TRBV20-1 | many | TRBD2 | TGCAGTGCTAGAGAGACTAGCGGGGGCCTAACATCCACAGATACGCAGTATTTT | CSARETSGGLTSTDTQYF